This T cell receptor beta chain was identified in a study of CD8 T cells in Susac syndrome. Study results and limitations: The study conceded that relatively few individuals underwent its TCR sequencing and HLA analysis.

Trimming at V came to 3 bases and at J to 7 bases, leaving 3 bases not matched to a gene. Per the germline V gene, CDR1 is SGDLS and CDR2 is YYNGEE. The CDR3 is 13 amino acids. High-throughput TCR beta sequencing covered peripheral CD8+ and CD4+ T cells. Treatment-naive patients with stable or active relapsing-remitting disease served as multiple sclerosis controls. Random hexamers were used to reverse transcribe an amount of about 0.45 to 1 ug RNA. The method of amplification for TCR beta CDR3 was immunoSEQ multiplex PCR, covering 54 Vbeta and 13 Jbeta. TCRdb reprocessed the immunoSEQ multiplex PCR reads with MiXCR, giving one entry per CDR3 protein. The table shows a few hundred thousand distinct CDR3 sequences, with approximately 81% occurring only once. About this clonotype itself: The antigen remains undetermined.

Sequencing input: CD8+ T cells from PBMCs. The TCR sequence derives from a human donor with multiple sclerosis. The rearrangement uses TRBV9 and TRBJ2-1, with 8 bases matching TRBD1. CDR3 DNA: TGTGCCAGCAGCGCAGGGGGCAAGAATGAGCAGTTCTTC. This gives the protein CASSAGGKNEQFF.